This is a list of T cell receptor beta chains from one sample in a study of blood T cell repertoires in COVID-19. TCRdb's copy holds only in-frame clones and misses some; the assay was immunoSEQ multiplex PCR. The data hold under 200,000 clones, with 79% observed a single time. Sequencing was done on a sample of peripheral blood. These TCRs come from a woman aged 55 to 70 with COVID-19, enrolled during active disease. Both conserved end residues are trimmed from each CDR3. Each record gives: J gene, V gene, D gene, CDR3 protein. The D gene is left open where the match is weak.

>TRBJ2-2|TRBV2|.
ASSVDRSNTGELF
>TRBJ2-2|TRBV6-5|TRBD1
ASSYGTVGTGELF
>TRBJ1-1|TRBV2|.
ASSLGEAF
>TRBJ2-7|TRBV6-5|TRBD2
ASFPSGRLGEQY
>TRBJ2-3|TRBV9|.
ASSVGQDLGTDTQY
>TRBJ1-2|TRBV28|TRBD1
ASSPGDRYDYGYT
>TRBJ1-1|TRBV7-3|.
ASSLDGGAPEAF
>TRBJ2-5|TRBV18|TRBD1
ASSDRERQETQY
>TRBJ1-2|TRBV19|.
ASSTHRDTISNYGYT
>TRBJ1-2|TRBV7-8|.
ASSLGGVRYGYT
>TRBJ2-5|TRBV7-9|TRBD1
ASSLGTGVSETQY
>TRBJ2-5|TRBV28|.
ASSLLGVQETQY
>TRBJ2-2|TRBV2|.
ASTETGMNTGELF
>TRBJ1-1|TRBV7-2|.
ASSLSSAEAF
>TRBJ1-6|TRBV19|TRBD1
ASSPDRVNSPLH
>TRBJ2-5|TRBV14|.
ASSQDRAPGAETQY
>TRBJ2-5|TRBV7-6|TRBD1
ASSSLTSGTGKQETQY
>TRBJ2-3|TRBV4-1|.
ASSQEQDRTDTQY
>TRBJ2-3|TRBV7-9|.
ASSLQEMGVLRGDTQY
>TRBJ2-7|TRBV18|.
ASSPEGSYEQY
>TRBJ2-7|TRBV19|TRBD2
ASSIKAGAFDEQY
>TRBJ2-1|TRBV24-1|TRBD2
ATSDFRTSGDVNEQF
>TRBJ1-2|TRBV5-1|TRBD1
ASSLSGTEEYGYT
>TRBJ1-5|TRBV6-2/TRBV6-3|.
ASSYGEGNQPQH
>TRBJ1-4|TRBV6-2/TRBV6-3|.
ASSSRRGTNEKLF
>TRBJ2-2|TRBV7-2|.
ASSLRLGTGELF
>TRBJ2-1|TRBV18|.
ASSPFVGLYNEQF
>TRBJ2-2|TRBV5-1|.
ASSPRDTLPGELF
>TRBJ2-2|TRBV6-5|.
ASITGDTGELF
>TRBJ2-3|TRBV9|TRBD2
ASSVTSGDTQY
>TRBJ1-3|TRBV6-6|.
ASIPRGREDTIY
>TRBJ2-3|TRBV5-1|.
ASSPLRRATADTQY
>TRBJ2-1|TRBV7-2|TRBD1
ASSSDRNEQF
>TRBJ1-1|TRBV18|TRBD1
ASSLPGQLNTEAF
>TRBJ2-1|TRBV7-2|TRBD2
ASSPGLAVNEQF
>TRBJ2-7|TRBV9|TRBD2
ASSEAGLGLYEQY
>TRBJ1-5|TRBV6-1|.
ASSGPRGSRWGNQPQH
>TRBJ1-6|TRBV28|.
ASRTGFANSPLH
>TRBJ2-3|TRBV30|.
ACPMGAVGDTQY
>TRBJ2-5|TRBV24-1|TRBD2
ATRAPWLAERETQY
>TRBJ2-1|TRBV19|TRBD2
ASAGTRSNEQF
>TRBJ2-5|TRBV19|.
ASSIGQETQY
>TRBJ1-5|TRBV3-1/TRBV3-2|TRBD1
ASSQAPGQKQPQH
>TRBJ1-5|TRBV19|.
ASSIISQGNQPQH
>TRBJ1-2|TRBV27|TRBD1
ASSFNRGRMDGYT
>TRBJ1-5|TRBV19|TRBD1
ASSMVGTGGLSNQPQH
>TRBJ1-2|TRBV6-6|.
ASSYLDSERYGYT
>TRBJ1-2|TRBV29-1|TRBD1
SVPGGLGYT
>TRBJ1-1|TRBV19|.
ASRTVGRREAF
>TRBJ2-4|TRBV5-1|TRBD2
ASSLLGGRGVNIQY
>TRBJ2-3|TRBV7-9|.
ASSLRTASTDTQY
>TRBJ1-6|TRBV27|TRBD1
ASSLVGQGIFNSPLH